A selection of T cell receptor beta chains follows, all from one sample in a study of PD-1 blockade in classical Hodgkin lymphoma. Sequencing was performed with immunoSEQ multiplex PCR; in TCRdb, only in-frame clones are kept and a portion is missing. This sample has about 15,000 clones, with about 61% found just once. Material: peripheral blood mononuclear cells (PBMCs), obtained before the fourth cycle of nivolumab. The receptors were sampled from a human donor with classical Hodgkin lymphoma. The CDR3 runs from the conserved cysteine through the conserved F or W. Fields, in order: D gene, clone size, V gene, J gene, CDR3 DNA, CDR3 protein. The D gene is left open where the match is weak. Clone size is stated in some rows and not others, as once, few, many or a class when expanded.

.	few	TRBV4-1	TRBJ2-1	TGCGCCAGCAGCCAGGCCCTGGGGTACAATGAGCAGTTCTTC	CASSQALGYNEQFF
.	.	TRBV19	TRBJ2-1	TGTGCCAGTAGTATTCCCTGGGGTTTCAATGAGCAGTTCTTC	CASSIPWGFNEQFF
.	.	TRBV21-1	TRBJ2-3	TGTGCCAGCAGCAAACGCCCGGGACAGGGGGGTTGTGGAGGGGAGATTGGAGATACGCAGTATTTT	CASSKRPGQGGCGGEIGDTQYF
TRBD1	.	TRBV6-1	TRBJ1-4	TGTGCCAGCAGTGAAGTGGGACAGAATGAAAAACTGTTTTTT	CASSEVGQNEKLFF
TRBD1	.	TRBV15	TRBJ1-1	TGTGCCACCAGCAGAGATCTGGCAGGGGGCGCGTATACTGAAGCTTTCTTT	CATSRDLAGGAYTEAFF
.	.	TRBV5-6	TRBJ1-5	TGTGCCAGCAGCTTGTGGGGGCGCAATCAGCCCCAGCATTTT	CASSLWGRNQPQHF
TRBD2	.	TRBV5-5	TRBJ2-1	TGTGCCAGCAGCGTGACTAGCGGGAGGGGGGATGAGCAGTTCTTC	CASSVTSGRGDEQFF
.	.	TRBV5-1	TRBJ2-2	TGCGCCAGCAGCTTGGATGGGAGGAGCACCGGGGAGCTGTTTTTT	CASSLDGRSTGELFF
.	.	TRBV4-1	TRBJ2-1	TGCGCCAGCAGCCACGGGGGATCCTACAATGAGCAGTTCTTC	CASSHGGSYNEQFF
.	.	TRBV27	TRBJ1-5	TGTACCAGCAGTCCAACCCCGGGGGGGGCCCAGCATTTT	CTSSPTPGGAQHF
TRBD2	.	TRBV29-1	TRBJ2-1	TGCAGCGTTGAAAGGAGCGGGGGCCAATTTAAGCAGTTCTTC	CSVERSGGQFKQFF
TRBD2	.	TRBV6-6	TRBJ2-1	TGTGCCAGCAGCCCGGCTAGCGGGAGTAGCGATGAGCAGTTCTTC	CASSPASGSSDEQFF